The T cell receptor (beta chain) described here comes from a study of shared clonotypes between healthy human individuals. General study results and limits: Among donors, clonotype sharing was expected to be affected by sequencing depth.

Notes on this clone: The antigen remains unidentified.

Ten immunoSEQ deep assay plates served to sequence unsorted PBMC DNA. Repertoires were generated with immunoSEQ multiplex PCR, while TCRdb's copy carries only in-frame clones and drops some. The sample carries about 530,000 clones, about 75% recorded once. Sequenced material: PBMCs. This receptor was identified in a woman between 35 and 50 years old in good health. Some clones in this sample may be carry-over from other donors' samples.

This CDR3 reads CASSPDRGRSYTF. The CDR3 DNA sequence: TGTGCCAGCAGCCCCGACAGGGGGCGAAGCTACACCTTC. V usage is TRBV7-9 and J usage is TRBJ1-2, with 10 nucleotides matching TRBD1. CDR3 length: 13 amino acids. The germline V gene encodes CDR1 SEHNR and CDR2 FQNEAQ (reference sequence). V lost 5 bases and J lost 9; bases outside the gene matches: 6. The full variable domain, its missing parts supplied by reference TRBV7-9 and TRBJ1-2, is DTGVSQNPRHKITKRGQNVTFRCDPISEHNRLYWYRQTLGQGPEFLTYFQNEAQLEKSRLLSDRFSAERPKGSFSTLEIQRTEQGDSAMYLCASSPDRGRSYTFGSGTRLTVV.